This T cell receptor (beta chain) was recovered during a study of OX40 agonist ivuxolimab in advanced cancers. The method was immunoSEQ multiplex PCR; TCRdb's version includes in-frame clones alone and lacks a portion of them. The repertoire holds around 36,000 clones, with around four fifths as singletons. Whole-study results and caveats: Normalized T-cell clonal expansion was also low in some nonresponders. Researchers report that CD8+ T cells had, on average, more expanded clones than CD4+. Clonal expansion by week 6 occurred in CD4+ and CD8+ blood T cells (at 0.1 to 3.0 mg/kg).

With regard to this clone: Its antigen is currently unknown.

Germline values: CDR1 SGDLS, CDR2 YYNGEE. V shed 4 bases, J shed 6 bases, and the junction held 7 bases outside the gene matches. This CDR3 contains 16 residues. The V call is TRBV9, the J call TRBJ2-3; 14 nucleotides agree with TRBD2. Specimen: CD4+ or CD8+ T cells sorted from blood, collected in a trial of the OX40 agonist ivuxolimab. The receptor's source is an adult with an advanced solid tumor such as melanoma, head and neck, liver or kidney cancer. CDR3 loop: CASSPTSGGASDTQYF. The CDR3 coding sequence is TGTGCCAGCAGCCCGACTAGCGGGGGGGCCAGCGATACGCAGTATTTT.